This is a list of T cell receptor beta chains from one sample in a study of radiotherapy plus CTLA-4 blockade in lung cancer. Assay used: immunoSEQ multiplex PCR; TCRdb lists only in-frame clones, some missing. The table has approximately 94,000 clones, approximately 78% seen once. The specimen was peripheral blood, collected from a patient treated with radiotherapy plus ipilimumab. Receptor source: a human donor with non-small cell lung cancer that progressed on radiotherapy plus ipilimumab. The CDR3 runs from the conserved cysteine through the conserved F or W. A D gene is named only where the DNA matches it firmly. Clone size, where shown, is once, few, many, or a class for clones that have expanded.

clone_size | cdr3_length | d_call | j_call | v_call | cdr3_nt | cdr3_aa
once | 14 | TRBD1 | TRBJ1-3 | TRBV11-2 | TGTGCCAGCAGCTCAGACAGGGGGGCTTACACCATATATTTT | CASSSDRGAYTIYF
. | 17 | . | TRBJ1-3 | TRBV11-2 | TGTGCCAGCAGCGATTTACCGGGACAAAGCTCTGGAAACACCATATATTTT | CASSDLPGQSSGNTIYF
. | 14 | TRBD1 | TRBJ1-1 | TRBV7-8 | TGTGCCAGCAGCCAGCGGGACAGGAACACTGAAGCTTTCTTT | CASSQRDRNTEAFF
. | 16 | . | TRBJ1-2 | TRBV21-1 | TGTGCCAGCAGCAACCCCGGGACAGGAGAAAACTATGGCTACACCTTC | CASSNPGTGENYGYTF
. | 11 | . | TRBJ1-5 | TRBV28 | TGTGCCAGCAATTCGGGCGCTCCCCAGCATTTT | CASNSGAPQHF
few | 14 | . | TRBJ1-1 | TRBV19 | TGTGCCAGTAGGCCCCAGGGGATGAACACTGAAGCTTTCTTT | CASRPQGMNTEAFF
few | 16 | TRBD2 | TRBJ2-7 | TRBV5-4 | TGTGCCAGCAGCCAGCCGGGACTAGCGATTAACTACGAGCAGTACTTC | CASSQPGLAINYEQYF
. | 14 | TRBD2 | TRBJ2-7 | TRBV7-9 | TGTGCCAGCAGCTCTAGCGGGAGTGATTACGAGCAGTACTTC | CASSSSGSDYEQYF
. | 16 | . | TRBJ1-5 | TRBV2 | TGTGCCAGCAGTGAAGCCCCTCTGGAATTCAATCAGCCCCAGCATTTT | CASSEAPLEFNQPQHF
. | 15 | TRBD1 | TRBJ1-2 | TRBV12-5 | TGTGCTAGTGGTTTGGTCCCGGGACAGCATAATGGCTACACCTTC | CASGLVPGQHNGYTF
. | 17 | . | TRBJ2-3 | TRBV4-1 | TGCGCCAGCAGCCAAGATGGTTCGCAGTCTAGCACAGATACGCAGTATTTT | CASSQDGSQSSTDTQYF
. | 14 | . | TRBJ2-5 | TRBV7-6 | TGTGCCAGCAGCTTAGTTGAAGTTGCAGAGACCCAGTACTTC | CASSLVEVAETQYF
. | 14 | . | TRBJ1-5 | TRBV5-1 | TGCGCCAGCAGCTTGGGGGGGGCCGGCCAGCCCCAGCATTTT | CASSLGGAGQPQHF
. | 15 | . | TRBJ2-2 | TRBV6-5 | TGTGCCAGCAGTCTAGCCGGGTTCAACACCGGGGAGCTGTTTTTT | CASSLAGFNTGELFF
. | 14 | TRBD1 | TRBJ2-7 | TRBV4-1 | TGCGCCAGCAGCCAACTAACAGGGGAAAACGAGCAGTACTTC | CASSQLTGENEQYF
. | 16 | . | TRBJ2-2 | TRBV30 | TGTGCCTGGAGTGTACTCAGATTCACGAACACCGGGGAGCTGTTTTTT | CAWSVLRFTNTGELFF
. | 16 | TRBD1 | TRBJ2-1 | TRBV18 | TGTGCCAGCTCACCACCCGCGGGACAGGGCTACAATGAGCAGTTCTTC | CASSPPAGQGYNEQFF
once | 16 | . | TRBJ2-3 | TRBV13 | TGTGCCAGCAGCTTCCGACAGGGACTAGTAACAGATACGCAGTATTTT | CASSFRQGLVTDTQYF
. | 13 | . | TRBJ1-2 | TRBV28 | TGTGCCAGCACCCTGACAGGAAACTATGGCTACACCTTC | CASTLTGNYGYTF
few | 15 | . | TRBJ1-5 | TRBV5-1 | TGCGCCAGCAGCCCTGGGGGGGGGCCCAATCAGCCCCAGCATTTT | CASSPGGGPNQPQHF
. | 11 | . | TRBJ2-7 | TRBV11-2 | TGTGCCAGCAGTCCGAGGGGGGAGCAGTACTTC | CASSPRGEQYF
. | 16 | TRBD1 | TRBJ2-3 | TRBV28 | TGTGCCAGCAGTTTCCACAGGGGTCGTGGCACAGATACGCAGTATTTT | CASSFHRGRGTDTQYF